This T cell receptor (beta chain) was sequenced for a study of blood T cell repertoires in COVID-19. Study-level background: The United States, Italy and Spain supplied acute and convalescent COVID-19 samples. PBMCs, B-cell-depleted T cells, or T cells provided the cDNA or gDNA that made up the material.

V trimming: 7 bases; J trimming: 0 bases; junction bases outside the gene matches: 7. CDR3 length equals 16 residues. Germline V CDR1 and CDR2: LNHDA, SQIVND (reference sequence). How the authors handled the data: Amplification with reference gene primers provided the estimates of nucleated cell counts. Sequencing used immunoSEQ multiplex PCR; TCRdb keeps in-frame clones, though not all of them. That table gives V, J and clone size, and the DNA gave D and trimming. This sample yields just under 35,000 clones, of which approximately 91% are seen a single time; less than 50% belongs to the top ten. Sequencing was done on a sample of peripheral blood. The clonotype was recovered from a man between 60 and 70 years old with active or convalescent COVID-19. V gene TRBV19 combines with J gene TRBJ2-3, with 10 positions matching TRBD2. CDR3 DNA sequence: TGTGCCAGTAAAGGGAGCGGGGGGGCTAGCACAGATACGCAGTATTTT. Amino acid sequence: CASKGSGGASTDTQYF.